The 18 T cell receptor beta chains given below trace back to one sample, sequenced in a study of blood T cell repertoires in COVID-19. Assay used: immunoSEQ multiplex PCR; TCRdb lists only in-frame clones, some missing. Of around 310,000 clones in the sample, more than 80% were seen once. The sample consisted of peripheral blood. These receptors were collected from a woman in her twenties or thirties with COVID-19, enrolled during active disease.

Regarding this clone: This same CDR3 is encoded by further DNA sequences in the sample. This chain links TRBV18 with TRBJ1-1; D is undetermined. V was cut by 2 bases and J by 1 base, with 5 bases left in between. CDR3 length: 13 amino acids. CDR1 is KGHSH, CDR2 LQKENI, per germline. The CDR3 here is CASSPSGNTEAFF. CDR3 DNA: TGTGCCAGCTCACCATCAGGGAACACTGAAGCTTTCTTT.

This clone appeared a few times. The chain recombines TRBV6-1 with TRBJ2-7, with 7 bases fitting TRBD1. Germline values: CDR1 MNHNS, CDR2 SASEGT. With V trimmed by 1 base and J by 4 bases, 7 bases remained unmatched. This CDR3 comprises 15 residues. The CDR3 reads CASSEEGATSYEQYF. CDR3 coding DNA: TGTGCCAGCAGTGAAGAGGGGGCTACTTCTTACGAGCAGTACTTC.

The CDR3 here is CASSFRTSGDNEQFF. DNA for the CDR3: TGTGCCAGCAGTTTCCGGACTAGCGGAGACAATGAGCAGTTCTTC. The V gene is TRBV6-5, the J gene TRBJ2-1, with TRBD2 matching over 10 bases. With 4 bases clipped from V and 5 bases from J, the junction kept 5 bases outside the gene matches. This CDR3 spans 15 amino acids. The germline CDR1 and CDR2 sequences are MNHEY and SVGAGI.

The chain couples TRBV9 to TRBJ2-1; the match to TRBD2 covers 7 bases. From germline, CDR1 is SGDLS and CDR2 YYNGEE. The CDR3 spans 13 residues. J gave up 9 bases and V 0 bases, and 3 bases lay outside the gene matches. The CDR3 here is CASSVGGSPEQFF. The CDR3 nucleotides are TGTGCCAGCAGCGTAGGCGGGAGCCCTGAGCAGTTCTTC.

This rearrangement joins TRBV4-3 to TRBJ2-1; 13 bases match TRBD2. The CDR3 is 15 residues long. Germline V gives CDR1 LGHNA, CDR2 YSLEER. With V trimmed by 1 base and J by 8 bases, 2 bases remained unmatched. The CDR3 sequence: CASSQGLAGGYEQFF. The CDR3 bases are TGCGCCAGCAGCCAAGGACTAGCGGGAGGCTATGAGCAGTTCTTC.

This clone was detected only once. The rearrangement joins TRBV4-1 to TRBJ2-1, with TRBD1 matching 9 bases. Germline assignment: CDR1 MGHRA and CDR2 YSYEKL. The V and J ends lost 4 bases and 15 bases, in that order; junction bases with no gene match: 13. CDR3 size: 14 residues. The CDR3 coding sequence is TGCGCCAGCAGCCGAGACAGGGGGGATGGTTGGATGTTCTTC. Its translation is CASSRDRGDGWMFF.

Concerning this clone: This may arise from a read error, as a much more abundant clone is one base away. The CDR3 DNA reads as TGTGCCAGCAGCCCGGACAGGAACTATGGCTACACCTTC. It is translated as CASSPDRNYGYTF. This chain links TRBV5-5 with TRBJ1-2, with 7 bases that match TRBD1. Unmatched junction bases numbered 2, after V lost 4 bases and J lost 2 bases. The CDR3 has 13 amino acids. Germline V lookup: CDR1 SGHKS, CDR2 YYEKEE (reference sequence). Full variable domain (remainder filled in from reference TRBV5-5 and TRBJ1-2): DAGVTQSPTHLIKTRGQQVTLRCSPISGHKSVSWYQQVLGQGPQFIFQYYEKEERGRGNFPDRFSARQFPNYSSELNVNALLLGDSALYLCASSPDRNYGYTFGSGTRLTVV.

This clone has a single count. This sequence joins TRBV30 and TRBJ2-7; D gene ambiguous. This CDR3 spans 11 amino acids. The germline V and J ends were trimmed by 3 bases and 5 bases, with 8 bases remaining between them. CDR1 and CDR2 from the germline V gene are GTSNPN and SVGIG (reference sequence). Written as DNA, the CDR3 is TGTGCCTGGAGGCAACTCCACGAGCAGTACTTC. The encoded protein is CAWRQLHEQYF.

This clone was recorded only once. This chain links TRBV30 with TRBJ2-5, with a weak D call TRBD2 (6 bases). This CDR3 is built from 14 residues. V dropped 0 bases and J dropped 5 bases, with 13 bases sitting between them. Per germline, CDR1 GTSNPN and CDR2 SVGIG (reference sequence). CDR3 DNA: TGTGCCTGGAGTGTTGGGGGGAGTGATGAGACCCAGTACTTC. Its protein product is CAWSVGGSDETQYF.

The chain carries TRBV5-4 and TRBJ1-1; possible D gene TRBD1, 6 bases. Germline values: CDR1 SGHNT, CDR2 YYREEE (reference sequence). V shed 5 bases and J shed 0 bases, with 17 bases lying between them. CDR3 length: 16 amino acids. The CDR3 nucleotides are TGTGCCAGCAGTTCCGACAGGACACAAATGAACACTGAAGCTTTCTTT. This codes for CASSSDRTQMNTEAFF.

The gene calls are TRBV7-2 and TRBJ1-1, with D possibly being TRBD1 (6 bases). The CDR3 is 14 residues long. The V gene lost 5 bases and the J gene lost 4 bases, with 14 bases spanning the gap. Germline V gene lookup returns CDR1 SGHTA and CDR2 FQGNSA. The CDR3 sequence: CASSQQGYGTEAFF. CDR3 DNA: TGTGCCAGCAGCCAACAGGGATACGGCACTGAAGCTTTCTTT.

There are a few counts of this clone. The chain links TRBV7-8 to TRBJ2-5; 8 bases are shared with TRBD2. Germline V gives CDR1 SGHVS, CDR2 FQNEAQ. The V segment lost 11 bases and the J segment 4 bases; nucleotides outside the gene matches: 9. The CDR3 spans 13 residues. Written as DNA, the CDR3 is TGTGCCGCGGGAGCGGGAGTGAGAGAGACCCAGTACTTC. Translated: CAAGAGVRETQYF.

The gene calls are TRBV11-2 and TRBJ2-7; 7 bases align to TRBD2. Germline V lookup: CDR1 SGHAT, CDR2 FQNNGV. The ends lost 7 bases at V and 7 bases at J; junction bases unmatched: 13. The CDR3 runs 14 residues. The CDR3 DNA reads as TGTGCCAGCAAGGTGGCGGGAGTATCATGGGAGCAGTACTTC. Protein sequence: CASKVAGVSWEQYF.

This chain uses TRBV28 with TRBJ1-6, with 7 nucleotides matching TRBD1. The CDR3 is 14 amino acids. The germline V gene encodes CDR1 MDHEN and CDR2 SYDVKM. V shed 4 bases, J shed 10 bases, and the junction held 7 bases outside the gene matches. The CDR3 is CASSSTGDRSPLHF. DNA of the CDR3: TGTGCCAGCAGTTCTACAGGGGACAGATCACCCCTCCACTTT.

This chain uses TRBV10-3 with TRBJ1-3, with D perhaps matching TRBD1 (5 bases). The CDR3 has 14 amino acids. Germline-derived CDR1 and CDR2 are ENHRY and SYGVKD. Trimming pared 2 bases from V and 0 bases from J, leaving 5 bases between. CDR3 residues: CAISERGSGNTIYF. The CDR3 DNA sequence: TGTGCCATCAGTGAGAGGGGCTCTGGAAACACCATATATTTT.

V and J are TRBV30 and TRBJ2-1; 9 bases align to TRBD1. CDR3 length: 15 amino acids. With V trimmed by 3 bases and J by 1 base, 4 bases remained unmatched. Germline-derived CDR1 and CDR2 are GTSNPN and SVGIG (reference sequence). The CDR3 DNA reads as TGTGCCTGGAGGACAGACAGGGGGTCCTACAATGAGCAGTTCTTC. Translation gives CAWRTDRGSYNEQFF.

The chain joins TRBV7-9 to TRBJ2-7, with 11 bases matching TRBD2. Unmatched junction bases numbered 4, after V lost 4 bases and J lost 2 bases. This CDR3 is 15 amino acids long. Germline CDR1 is SEHNR and CDR2 is FQNEAQ (reference sequence). CDR3 DNA sequence: TGTGCCAGCAGCTCTAGCGGGAGGTCCCCCTACGAGCAGTACTTC. Its translation: CASSSSGRSPYEQYF.

This chain links TRBV12-2 with TRBJ1-2; the D call in the table, TRBD1, was not verified against the DNA. TRBV12-2 constitutes a pseudogene. The length of the CDR3 is 12 residues. CDR3 coding DNA: TGTGCAAAGGGGGCTCCTAACTATGGCTACACCTTC. The encoded protein is CAKGAPNYGYTF.